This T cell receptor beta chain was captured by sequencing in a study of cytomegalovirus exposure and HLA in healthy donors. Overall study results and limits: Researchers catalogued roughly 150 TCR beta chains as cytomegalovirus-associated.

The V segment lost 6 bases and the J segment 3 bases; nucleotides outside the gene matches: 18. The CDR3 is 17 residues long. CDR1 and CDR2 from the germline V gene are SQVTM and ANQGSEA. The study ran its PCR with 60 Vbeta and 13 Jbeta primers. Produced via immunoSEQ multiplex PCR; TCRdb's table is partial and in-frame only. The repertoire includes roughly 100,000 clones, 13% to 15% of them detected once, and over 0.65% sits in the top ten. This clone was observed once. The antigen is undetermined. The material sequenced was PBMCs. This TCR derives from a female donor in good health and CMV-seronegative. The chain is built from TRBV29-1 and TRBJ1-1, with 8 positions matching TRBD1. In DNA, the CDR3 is TGCAGCGTAACTAAGGGGGACAGGCCAAACCGGGACACTGAAGCTTTCTTT. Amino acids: CSVTKGDRPNRDTEAFF.